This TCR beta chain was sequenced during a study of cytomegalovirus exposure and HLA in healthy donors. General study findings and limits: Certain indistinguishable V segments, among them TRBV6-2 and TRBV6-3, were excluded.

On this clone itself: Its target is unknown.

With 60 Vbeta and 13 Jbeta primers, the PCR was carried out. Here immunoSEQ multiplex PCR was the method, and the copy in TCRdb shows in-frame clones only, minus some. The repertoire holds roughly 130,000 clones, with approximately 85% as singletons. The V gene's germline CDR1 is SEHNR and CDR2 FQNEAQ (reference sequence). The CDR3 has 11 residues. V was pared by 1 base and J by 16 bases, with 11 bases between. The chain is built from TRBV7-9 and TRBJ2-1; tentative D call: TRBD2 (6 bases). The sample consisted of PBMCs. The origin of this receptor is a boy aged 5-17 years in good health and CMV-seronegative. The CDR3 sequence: CASSLGLVPFF. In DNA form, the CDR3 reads TGTGCCAGCAGCTTAGGACTAGTACCCTTCTTC.